The next 14 T cell receptor beta chains were all read from a single sample in a study of blood T cell repertoires in COVID-19. Produced via immunoSEQ multiplex PCR; TCRdb's table is partial and in-frame only. The table shows about 180,000 clones, with roughly 88% occurring only once. The sample was PBMCs or T cells enriched from blood (not recorded which). Source of these receptors: a woman aged 30 to 39 who had recovered from COVID-19.

This rearrangement joins TRBV11-2 to TRBJ2-2; D gene unclear. The ends were cut back, 5 bases at V and 9 bases at J, with 10 bases in the middle. CDR1 is SGHAT and CDR2 is FQNNGV in the germline V gene. This CDR3 is built from 12 residues. The CDR3 DNA is TGTGCCAGCAGCCATGTAGAGCGGGAGCTGTTTTTT. Protein: CASSHVERELFF.

V and J are TRBV24-1 and TRBJ2-5, with D tentatively TRBD1 (6 bases). The CDR3 has 17 amino acids. The V end lost 3 bases, the J end lost 1 base, and 17 bases lay between the germline ends. Germline loops: CDR1 KGHDR, CDR2 SFDVKD. The CDR3 region is CATSDPGGRQAQETQYF. CDR3 DNA sequence: TGTGCCACCAGTGATCCCGGAGGAAGACAGGCCCAAGAGACCCAGTACTTC.

V usage is TRBV4-1 and J usage is TRBJ2-2; 8 bases map to TRBD2. This CDR3 has 16 residues. Germline CDR1 is MGHRA and CDR2 is YSYEKL. V lost 4 bases, J lost 6 bases, and 10 bases stayed unmatched. CDR3: CASSPGAGAEAGELFF. CDR3 DNA: TGCGCCAGCAGCCCTGGAGCGGGGGCTGAGGCCGGGGAGCTGTTTTTT.

The chain uses TRBV28 and TRBJ2-5, with 9 nucleotides matching TRBD2. The CDR3 contains 17 residues. Germline values: CDR1 MDHEN, CDR2 SYDVKM. V lost 6 bases to trimming and J lost 5 bases; unmatched junction nucleotides: 16. CDR3 protein: CASSPPGASGTMETQYF. The DNA of the CDR3 is TGTGCCAGCAGCCCGCCCGGGGCTAGCGGGACTATGGAGACCCAGTACTTC.

The chain uses TRBV11-2 and TRBJ2-7; the match to TRBD2 covers 10 bases. The length of the CDR3 is 15 residues. CDR1 and CDR2 (germline): SGHAT, FQNNGV. Trimming removed 4 bases from V and 2 bases from J; junction bases left unmatched: 5. The CDR3 region is CASSSLAGGPYEQYF. CDR3 in DNA: TGTGCCAGCAGCTCTTTAGCGGGAGGCCCCTACGAGCAGTACTTC.

V is TRBV27 and J is TRBJ2-7; 9 bases line up with TRBD1. The germline V gene encodes CDR1 MNHEY and CDR2 SMNVEV (reference sequence). V was clipped by 6 bases and J by 2 bases; unmatched bases: 2. This CDR3 comprises 13 residues. The CDR3 nucleotides are TGTGCCAGCAGCCGGACAGGGGCCTACGAGCAGTACTTC. It translates to CASSRTGAYEQYF.

The chain carries TRBV7-8 and TRBJ2-1; 13 positions match TRBD2. Trimming cost V 8 bases and J 9 bases; bases outside gene matches: 7. Germline V CDR1 and CDR2: SGHVS, FQNEAQ. The CDR3 loop spans 14 amino acids. The CDR3 sequence: CASGLAGAGGEQFF. The DNA for the CDR3 is TGTGCCAGCGGACTAGCGGGAGCTGGAGGTGAGCAGTTCTTC.

The sample holds a few counts of this clone. This chain links TRBV27 with TRBJ1-5; 7 positions agree with TRBD1. V was pared by 5 bases and J by 0 bases, with 7 bases of the junction left unmatched. From germline, CDR1 is MNHEY and CDR2 SMNVEV (reference sequence). The CDR3 extends over 16 amino acids. Here the CDR3 reads CASSPRGLYSNQPQHF. The CDR3 bases are TGTGCCAGCAGTCCGAGGGGGCTTTATAGCAATCAGCCCCAGCATTTT.

The chain joins TRBV4-1 to TRBJ2-1; a possible D gene is TRBD2 (6 bases). The CDR3 runs 13 residues. Trimming removed 3 bases from V and 10 bases from J, with 13 bases in between. Per germline, CDR1 MGHRA and CDR2 YSYEKL. This chain's CDR3 is CASSHPREREQFF. The DNA for the CDR3 is TGCGCCAGCAGCCACCCTCGGGAGCGGGAGCAGTTCTTC.

This clone was detected once. The genes are TRBV27 and TRBJ2-7; maybe TRBD2 (5 bases). The CDR3 is made up of 12 amino acids. The V end lost 6 bases, the J end lost 4 bases, and 10 bases lay between the germline ends. Looked up from germline, CDR1 is MNHEY and CDR2 is SMNVEV (reference sequence). This CDR3 is CASRAGPYEQYF. CDR3 sequence (DNA): TGTGCCAGCAGGGCGGGCCCATACGAGCAGTACTTC.

The V and J genes are TRBV29-1 and TRBJ2-7; 13 bases fit TRBD2. This CDR3 contains 17 residues. V lost 6 bases, J lost 4 bases, and 15 bases stayed unmatched. Germline V lookup: CDR1 SQVTM, CDR2 ANQGSEA. This CDR3 is CSVLGLAGVGSLYEQYF. The CDR3, as DNA: TGCAGCGTCCTCGGACTAGCGGGGGTGGGGTCTCTGTACGAGCAGTACTTC.

The chain couples TRBV4-2 to TRBJ1-2, with unresolved D. Trimming took off 0 bases at V and 6 bases at J, with 14 bases between the two ends. The CDR3 totals 15 residues. CDR1 LGHNA and CDR2 YNFKEQ come from the germline V gene. CDR3 region: CASSQEEAVEDGYTF. The CDR3 region has the DNA TGTGCCAGCAGCCAAGAAGAAGCTGTGGAGGATGGCTACACCTTC.

The rearrangement joins TRBV6-4 to TRBJ2-3; 7 bases line up with TRBD1. Germline V gives CDR1 MRHNA, CDR2 SNTAGT. This CDR3 spans 15 amino acids. The V and J ends lost 7 bases and 1 base, in that order; junction bases with no gene match: 8. CDR3 coding DNA: TGTGCCAGCACCCCCTCCGGGACAGGCACAGATACGCAGTATTTT. Its protein is CASTPSGTGTDTQYF.

The table lists this clone with a count of one. The chain employs TRBV2 and TRBJ2-3, with 7 bases identical to TRBD2. Per the germline V gene, CDR1 is SNHLY and CDR2 is FYNNEI. The CDR3 runs to 15 residues. V dropped 4 bases and J dropped 2; count of bases not matched to a gene: 6. CDR3 coding DNA: TGTGCCAGCAGTGCCAGCGGGGCCTACACAGATACGCAGTATTTT. Translation: CASSASGAYTDTQYF.